This TCR beta chain was documented in a study of blood T cell repertoires in COVID-19. Overall study: Sample material is recorded as cDNA or gDNA derived from T cells, B-cell-depleted T cells, or PBMCs.

How the authors handled the data: Amplified reference gene primers provided the basis for estimating nucleated cell counts. The table came from immunoSEQ multiplex PCR; TCRdb's copy has only in-frame clones and leaves some out. That table gives V, J and clone size, and the DNA gave D and trimming. The sample includes 250,000 to 300,000 clones, 75% to 90% of them seen just once. Germline CDR1 and CDR2: MGHRA and YSYEKL. The CDR3 is 17 amino acids. V lost 3 bases, J lost 0 bases, and 2 bases stayed unmatched. The TCR comes from a woman between 65 and 79 years old with COVID-19, enrolled during active disease. This sequence joins TRBV4-1 and TRBJ2-3; 14 bases are shared with TRBD2. Material for sequencing was peripheral blood. As DNA, the CDR3 is TGCGCCAGCAGCCACCGACTAGCGGGGGGGAGCACAGATACGCAGTATTTT. Translated: CASSHRLAGGSTDTQYF.